Below are 3 T cell receptor beta chains sequenced from a single sample in a study of TIL therapy for anti-PD-1-resistant metastatic lung cancer. Time point: pre-treatment sample, taken before nivolumab and TIL therapy. Sequencing used immunoSEQ v3. Clones were sequenced by immunoSEQ multiplex PCR, and TCRdb holds only the in-frame ones, with some missing. The table has 50,000 to 60,000 clones, approximately 80% seen once; the top ten hold less than 3.5%. The sample in question was blood, obtained at baseline. All receptors derive from a person aged 25 to 80 with non-small cell lung cancer.

J is TRBJ1-6 and V is TRBV14; tentatively, D is TRBD1 (6 bases). The length of the CDR3 is 15 residues. V was clipped by 5 bases and J by 6 bases, with 14 bases between them. The germline CDR1 and CDR2 sequences are SGHDN and FVKESK. The CDR3 coding sequence is TGTGCCAGCAGCTTAGGGGGTTTCCCTAATTCACCCCTCCACTTT. Translating it yields CASSLGGFPNSPLHF. Drawing the rest from reference TRBV14 and TRBJ1-6, the complete variable domain is EAGVTQFPSHSVIEKGQTVTLRCDPISGHDNLYWYRRVMGKEIKFLLHFVKESKQDESGMPNNRFLAERTGGTYSTLKVQPAELEDSGVYFCASSLGGFPNSPLHFGNGTRLTVT.

There are a few counts of this clone. The chain links TRBV6-5 to TRBJ2-1, with 10 bases identical to TRBD2. This CDR3 region has 14 residues. V lost 6 bases to trimming and J lost 7 bases; unmatched junction nucleotides: 6. Per germline, CDR1 MNHEY and CDR2 SVGAGI. This CDR3 reads CASSSGLAMNEQFF. CDR3 in DNA: TGTGCCAGCAGCTCGGGACTAGCGATGAATGAGCAGTTCTTC.

This chain uses TRBV10-3 with TRBJ2-3; TRBD2 might be the D (5 bases). The germline V and J ends were trimmed by 4 bases and 5 bases, with 10 bases remaining between them. Germline assignment: CDR1 ENHRY and CDR2 SYGVKD. This CDR3 is built from 13 residues. CDR3 region: CAISGQAGDTQYF. In DNA form, the CDR3 reads TGTGCCATCAGTGGCCAGGCGGGAGATACGCAGTATTTT.